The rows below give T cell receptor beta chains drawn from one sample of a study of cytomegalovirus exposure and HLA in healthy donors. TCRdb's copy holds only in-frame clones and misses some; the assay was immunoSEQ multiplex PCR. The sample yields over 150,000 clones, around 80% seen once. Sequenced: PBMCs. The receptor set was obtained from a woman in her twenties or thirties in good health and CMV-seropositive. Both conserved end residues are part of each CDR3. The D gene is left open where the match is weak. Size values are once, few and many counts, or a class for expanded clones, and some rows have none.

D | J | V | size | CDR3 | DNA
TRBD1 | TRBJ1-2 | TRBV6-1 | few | CASSEDGQGYYGYTF | TGTGCCAGCAGTGAAGACGGACAGGGCTACTATGGCTACACCTTC
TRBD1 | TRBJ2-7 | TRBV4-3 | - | CASSQLTGGTYEQYF | TGCGCCAGCAGCCAATTGACAGGGGGAACCTACGAGCAGTACTTC
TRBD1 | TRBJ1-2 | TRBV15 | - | CATSRGTGNLFGYTF | TGTGCCACCAGCAGAGGGACAGGGAACCTTTTTGGCTACACCTTC
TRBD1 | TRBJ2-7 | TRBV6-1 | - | CASSVGTGPDEQYF | TGTGCCAGCAGTGTAGGGACAGGGCCTGACGAGCAGTACTTC
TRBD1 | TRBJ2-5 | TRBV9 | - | CASSPSPGQGGETQYF | TGTGCCAGCAGCCCATCCCCGGGACAGGGAGGGGAGACCCAGTACTTC
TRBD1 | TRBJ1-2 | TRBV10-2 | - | CASSMAGTGDVYTF | TGCGCCAGCAGCATGGCCGGGACAGGTGATGTCTACACCTTC
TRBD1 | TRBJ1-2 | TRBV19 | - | CASSPGTGGWNGYTF | TGTGCCAGTAGTCCCGGGACAGGGGGCTGGAATGGCTACACCTTC
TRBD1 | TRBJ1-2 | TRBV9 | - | CASSDPGQGAPGYTF | TGTGCCAGCAGCGATCCGGGACAGGGGGCGCCTGGCTACACCTTC
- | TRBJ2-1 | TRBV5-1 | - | CASSLDVTGVDEQFF | TGCGCCAGCAGCTTGGATGTGACGGGGGTCGATGAGCAGTTCTTC
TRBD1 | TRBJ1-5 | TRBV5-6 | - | CASSWGQGVPQPQHF | TGTGCCAGCAGCTGGGGACAGGGCGTTCCCCAGCCCCAGCATTTT
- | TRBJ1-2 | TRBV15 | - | CATSRAEGTYGYTF | TGTGCCACCAGCAGAGCGGAGGGCACCTATGGCTACACCTTC